The rows below give T cell receptor beta chains drawn from one sample of a study of T-cell reconstitution after alpha-beta-depleted transplantation in children. TCRdb itself ran the PCR reads through MiXCR, one entry per CDR3 protein. The sample has about 72,000 distinct CDR3 sequences, about 7% seen once; the top ten hold approximately 2.4%. The sequencing here drew on PBMCs from the stem cell graft donor, taken from the stem cell graft. The receptors originated from a human donor who donated a stem cell graft to a child with acute lymphoblastic leukemia. CDR3s include the opening cysteine and the closing phenylalanine or tryptophan. The D gene is left open where the match is weak. Only part of the rows carry a size: once, few, many, or a class if the clone is expanded.

j_call d_call clone_size v_call cdr3_aa cdr3_nt
TRBJ2-2 - many TRBV24-1 CATSDLTGPGELFF TGTGCCACCAGTGATCTTACAGGGCCCGGGGAGCTGTTTTTT
TRBJ2-2 - - TRBV27 CASHGALNTGELFF TGTGCCAGCCATGGGGCCCTGAACACCGGGGAGCTGTTTTTT
TRBJ2-1 - few TRBV20-1 CSARYRPSYNEQFF TGCAGTGCTAGATACAGGCCATCCTACAATGAGCAGTTCTTC
TRBJ2-7 TRBD1 many TRBV24-1 CATSQEAGGRNEQYF TGTGCCACCAGTCAAGAGGCAGGGGGACGGAACGAGCAGTACTTC
TRBJ1-3 TRBD1 - TRBV6-1 CASSTGGGSGNTIYF TGTGCCAGCAGTACAGGGGGCGGTTCTGGAAACACCATATATTTT
TRBJ1-5 - many TRBV12-3/TRBV12-4 CASSPGWVNQPQHF TGTGCCAGCAGTCCAGGGTGGGTCAATCAGCCCCAGCATTTT
TRBJ2-7 - few TRBV20-1 CSARDDFEQYF TGCAGTGCTAGGGACGACTTCGAGCAGTACTTC
TRBJ2-7 TRBD1 many TRBV5-6 CASSPTGGDATYEQYF TGTGCCAGCAGCCCGACAGGGGGGGACGCCACATACGAGCAGTACTTC
TRBJ2-2 - many TRBV7-9 CASSTHYTGELFF TGTGCCAGCAGCACCCATTACACCGGGGAGCTGTTTTTT
TRBJ2-3 TRBD2 few TRBV10-3 CAIRAGASRSTDTQYF TGTGCCATCCGAGCGGGAGCGAGCCGGAGCACAGATACGCAGTATTTT
TRBJ1-2 - many TRBV20-1 CSASYRANYGYTF TGCAGTGCTAGCTACAGGGCTAACTATGGCTACACCTTC
TRBJ2-1 - many TRBV20-1 CSAPDSSEQFF TGCAGTGCTCCGGACTCTAGTGAGCAGTTCTTC
TRBJ2-3 - - TRBV27 CASSLSRVDTQYF TGTGCCAGCAGTTTATCGAGGGTGGATACGCAGTATTTT
TRBJ1-4 TRBD1 many TRBV5-4 CASSAGQGREKLFF TGTGCCAGCAGCGCTGGACAGGGAAGAGAAAAACTGTTTTTT
TRBJ2-7 - many TRBV11-1 CASSQDILPYEQYF TGTGCCAGCAGCCAGGACATCCTACCCTACGAGCAGTACTTC
TRBJ2-1 TRBD2 - TRBV2 CASSASRGYEQFF TGTGCCAGCAGTGCGTCGCGGGGGTATGAGCAGTTCTTC
TRBJ2-7 TRBD1 many TRBV11-1 CASSSTYLDRGVYEQYF TGTGCCAGCAGCTCTACCTACTTAGACAGGGGGGTCTACGAGCAGTACTTC
TRBJ1-1 - many TRBV5-1 CASSLQGQNTEAFF TGCGCCAGCAGCTTACAGGGCCAGAACACTGAAGCTTTCTTT
TRBJ1-1 TRBD1 many TRBV5-1 CASSLNTGVNTEAFF TGCGCCAGCAGTTTAAATACAGGGGTGAACACTGAAGCTTTCTTT
TRBJ2-7 - many TRBV15 CATSRDLLVQVPSEQYF TGTGCCACCAGCAGAGATCTCTTGGTGCAGGTTCCCTCCGAGCAGTACTTC
TRBJ1-5 - few TRBV2 CASNRGQGPQHF TGTGCCAGCAACCGGGGCCAAGGTCCCCAGCATTTT
TRBJ2-7 - many TRBV20-1 CSAEDSHSYEQYF TGCAGTGCTGAGGACAGTCACTCCTACGAGCAGTACTTC
TRBJ2-7 TRBD2 many TRBV12-3/TRBV12-4 CASSFGLAGVRAYEQYF TGTGCCAGCAGTTTCGGACTAGCGGGAGTTAGGGCCTACGAGCAGTACTTC
TRBJ1-1 TRBD1 few TRBV9 CASSDRDRGPSWAEAFF TGTGCCAGCAGCGACCGGGACAGGGGGCCCTCTTGGGCTGAAGCTTTCTTT
TRBJ1-1 TRBD1 - TRBV23-1 CASSGQVEFLNTEAFF TGCGCCAGCAGCGGACAGGTTGAATTTTTGAACACTGAAGCTTTCTTT
TRBJ2-4 TRBD1 few TRBV5-1 CASSSHSGQGAYIQYF TGCGCCAGCAGCTCGCATTCCGGACAGGGGGCCTACATTCAGTACTTC
TRBJ2-7 TRBD1 many TRBV5-1 CASSAPGQGRHEQYF TGCGCCAGCAGCGCACCGGGACAGGGGAGGCACGAGCAGTACTTC
TRBJ1-1 - many TRBV5-1 CASSNSMNTEAFF TGCGCCAGCAGCAACAGTATGAACACTGAAGCTTTCTTT
TRBJ2-5 - - TRBV6-2/TRBV6-3 CASSLRSGTKETQYF TGTGCCAGCAGTTTAAGAAGCGGTACAAAAGAGACCCAGTACTTC
TRBJ2-7 - many TRBV9 CASSVGGPSYEQYF TGTGCCAGCAGCGTAGGTGGGCCTTCCTACGAGCAGTACTTC
TRBJ2-7 TRBD2 many TRBV29-1 CSVVGTPGGHYEQYF TGCAGCGTTGTCGGCACCCCGGGAGGGCACTACGAGCAGTACTTC
TRBJ2-3 TRBD1 - TRBV12-3/TRBV12-4 CASRAGTGGLLGTDTQYF TGTGCCAGCAGGGCCGGGACAGGGGGTCTCTTGGGCACAGATACGCAGTATTTT
TRBJ2-1 TRBD2 - TRBV3-1 CATSHPGKTSGSSYNEQFF TGTGCCACCTCCCACCCTGGGAAGACTAGCGGGAGTAGTTATAATGAGCAGTTCTTC
TRBJ2-7 TRBD1 many TRBV5-1 CASSSQGDGPYEQYF TGCGCCAGCAGCTCACAGGGGGACGGCCCCTACGAGCAGTACTTC
TRBJ2-1 TRBD2 many TRBV5-1 CASKAGGSNEQFF TGCGCCAGCAAAGCGGGAGGATCGAATGAGCAGTTCTTC
TRBJ2-7 TRBD1 many TRBV5-6 CASSANPGTAIYEQYF TGTGCCAGCAGCGCCAACCCCGGGACAGCGATTTACGAGCAGTACTTC
TRBJ1-6 - few TRBV5-1 CASSLDSDGSLHF TGCGCCAGCAGCTTGGACAGCGACGGATCCCTCCACTTT
TRBJ1-1 - few TRBV18 CASSPKRGATEAFF TGTGCCAGCTCACCCAAAAGGGGGGCCACTGAAGCTTTCTTT
TRBJ2-1 - many TRBV6-6 CASSNRRAGEQFF TGTGCCAGCAGTAACCGCAGGGCAGGGGAGCAGTTCTTC
TRBJ1-5 TRBD1 once TRBV28 CASRATGGGGNQPQHF TGTGCCAGCAGAGCCACAGGGGGGGGAGGCAATCAGCCCCAGCATTTT
TRBJ2-2 TRBD1 many TRBV5-1 CASSGDRGPNTGELFF TGCGCCAGCAGCGGGGACAGGGGTCCGAACACCGGGGAGCTGTTTTTT
TRBJ2-7 TRBD2 many TRBV12-3/TRBV12-4 CASSSRSGLAGVYEQYF TGTGCCAGCAGCTCACGATCGGGACTAGCGGGAGTATACGAGCAGTACTTC
TRBJ1-6 - few TRBV18 CASSPVSGNSPLHF TGTGCCAGCTCGCCAGTCTCGGGTAATTCACCCCTCCACTTT
TRBJ2-7 - many TRBV5-1 CASSMGPAADEQYF TGCGCCAGCAGCATGGGACCAGCGGCGGACGAGCAGTACTTC
TRBJ2-7 - - TRBV6-5 CASSYDFFRPYEQYF TGTGCCAGCAGTTATGACTTCTTTAGGCCCTACGAGCAGTACTTC
TRBJ1-3 - few TRBV9 CASSAYRAGNTIYF TGTGCCAGCAGCGCATACAGGGCTGGAAACACCATATATTTT
TRBJ2-7 - many TRBV5-1 CASSPSGTSTGEQYF TGCGCCAGCAGCCCATCCGGGACTTCTACCGGCGAGCAGTACTTC
TRBJ2-1 TRBD2 many TRBV7-6 CASSLNPMPSGNEQFF TGTGCCAGCAGCTTAAATCCTATGCCTAGCGGCAATGAGCAGTTCTTC
TRBJ1-2 - many TRBV4-3 CASSQGEWTSGYTF TGCGCCAGCAGCCAAGGCGAGTGGACGTCAGGCTACACCTTC
TRBJ2-3 - many TRBV4-3 CASSLSESRAQYF TGCGCCAGCAGCCTCTCAGAGTCCCGGGCGCAGTATTTT
TRBJ1-5 TRBD1 many TRBV27 CASSPRSRPGGARSNQPQHF TGTGCCAGCAGTCCGCGTTCCCGGCCAGGGGGCGCACGGAGTAATCAGCCCCAGCATTTT
TRBJ2-1 - few TRBV7-3 CASSAVGYNEQFF TGTGCCAGCAGCGCCGTCGGTTACAATGAGCAGTTCTTC
TRBJ2-3 - many TRBV15 CATSRGYADTQYF TGTGCCACCAGCAGGGGGTACGCGGATACGCAGTATTTT
TRBJ2-1 - few TRBV10-3 CAISDLGEGGSGEQFF TGTGCCATCAGTGACCTGGGCGAGGGGGGTTCCGGTGAGCAGTTCTTC
TRBJ2-3 - many TRBV10-2 CASSEDYTSTDTQYF TGCGCCAGCAGTGAGGACTACACTAGCACAGATACGCAGTATTTT
TRBJ2-1 - few TRBV11-3 CASLRGGGGPRNEQFF TGTGCCAGCTTAAGGGGCGGTGGGGGGCCGAGGAATGAGCAGTTCTTC
TRBJ1-1 - many TRBV29-1 CSGHRVNTEAFF TGCAGCGGCCACAGGGTGAACACTGAAGCTTTCTTT